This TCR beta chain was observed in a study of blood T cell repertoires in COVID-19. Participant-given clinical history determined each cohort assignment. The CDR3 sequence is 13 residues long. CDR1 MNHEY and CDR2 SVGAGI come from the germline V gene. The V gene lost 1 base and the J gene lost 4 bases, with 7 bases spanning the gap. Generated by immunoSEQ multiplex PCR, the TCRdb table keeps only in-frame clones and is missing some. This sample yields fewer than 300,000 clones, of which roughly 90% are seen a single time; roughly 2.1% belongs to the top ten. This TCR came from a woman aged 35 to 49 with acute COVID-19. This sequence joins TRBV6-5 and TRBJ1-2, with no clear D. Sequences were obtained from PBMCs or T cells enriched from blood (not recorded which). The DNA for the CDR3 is TGTGCCAGCAGTTACTATCCTCCCTATGGCTACACCTTC. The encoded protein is CASSYYPPYGYTF.